The sample holds a few counts of the clone carrying this T cell receptor beta chain. Its antigen is unidentified. Sequenced by immunoSEQ multiplex PCR; TCRdb stores in-frame clones only, minus some. The sample yields around 31,000 clones, about two thirds seen once. This entry is derived from a study of CD4 T cells in relation to SARS-CoV-2 and coronaviruses. Study conclusions and caveats: Samples before the pandemic and after infection were not matched within any donor. In approximately 71% of donors, memory CD4+ clonotypes crossrecognized SARS-CoV-2 and at least one common cold coronavirus spike.

The CDR3 sequence is 12 residues long. The V gene's germline CDR1 is SGDLS and CDR2 YYNGEE. V was cut by 7 bases and J by 2 bases, with 8 bases left in between. The unexposed donors gave CD4+ T cells in about 2011-2019, prior to COVID-19. The cells were cultured for approximately 10 days before CD4+ T cells were isolated. Cultures held roughly 2 million PBMCs per well with roughly 10 IU/ml IL-2. Cultures received half-medium IL-2 refreshes on days 3 and 7. Sequenced input: CD4+ T cells from PBMCs, cultured in vitro. This chain joins TRBV9 and TRBJ2-3, with a weak D call TRBD2 (5 bases). The sequence came from a human donor in good health. DNA for the CDR3: TGTGCCAGCGCCGGGAACACAGATACGCAGTATTTT. It yields the protein CASAGNTDTQYF.